The 32 T cell receptor beta chains below were found in one sample sequenced in a study of blood T cell repertoires in COVID-19. The table came from immunoSEQ multiplex PCR; TCRdb's copy has only in-frame clones and leaves some out. The sample lists roughly 56,000 clones, roughly 87% seen once, with approximately 5.9% in the top ten. Sequences were obtained from peripheral blood. These receptors came from a man in his fifties or sixties with active COVID-19.

The rearrangement uses TRBV12-3 or TRBV12-4 and TRBJ2-2; D is possibly TRBD1 (6 bases). The V end lost 6 bases, the J end lost 4 bases, and 9 bases lay between the germline ends. The length of the CDR3 is 13 residues. The CDR3 nucleotides are TGTGCCAGCAGCAGGGGCTTCACCGGGGAGCTGTTTTTT. It is translated as CASSRGFTGELFF.

The chain uses TRBV19 and TRBJ2-2; D is undetermined. This CDR3 has 13 amino acids. V lost 1 base and J 7 bases, leaving 7 bases between the germline ends. CDR1 and CDR2 (germline): LNHDA, SQIVND (reference sequence). CDR3 coding DNA: TGTGCCAGTAGTATAGTTCAGCGCGGGGAGCTGTTTTTT. Amino acid sequence: CASSIVQRGELFF.

The chain combines TRBV19 with TRBJ2-2; D may be TRBD2 (5 bases). With 8 bases removed from V and 5 bases from J, the gap between germline ends came to 21 bases. This CDR3 is built from 16 residues. Per the germline V gene, CDR1 is LNHDA and CDR2 is SQIVND (reference sequence). CDR3 DNA: TGTGCCAGTTTCGACATTGGTGGGCCGGGGACCGGGGAGCTGTTTTTT. Its protein is CASFDIGGPGTGELFF. The full variable domain, in which reference TRBV19 and TRBJ2-2 provide the parts outside the CDR3, is DGGITQSPKYLFRKEGQNVTLSCEQNLNHDAMYWYRQDPGQGLRLIYYSQIVNDFQKGDIAEGYSVSREKKESFPLTVTSAQKNPTAFYLCASFDIGGPGTGELFFGEGSRLTVL.

This clone occurred once. The J gene is TRBJ2-3, the V gene TRBV7-2; D gene unclear. V lost 0 bases and J lost 7, with 2 bases in between. CDR1 is SGHTA and CDR2 is FQGNSA in the germline V gene. CDR3 length: 11 amino acids. CDR3 nucleotide sequence: TGTGCCAGCAGCTTAGCCAATACGCAGTATTTT. Translating gives CASSLANTQYF.

The rearrangement links TRBV18 to TRBJ1-4; D may be TRBD1 (6 bases). Trimming stripped 3 bases from V and 4 bases from J, with 12 bases between. In germline, CDR1 is KGHSH, CDR2 LQKENI. The CDR3 covers 15 residues. CDR3 protein: CASSPRGGDNEKLFF. The CDR3 DNA reads as TGTGCCAGCTCACCCAGGGGCGGAGATAATGAAAAACTGTTTTTT.

This chain uses TRBV27 with TRBJ2-7, with D tentatively TRBD1 (6 bases). Trimming shortened V by 10 bases and J by 2 bases, and 24 bases separated the two germline ends. The CDR3 has 16 amino acids. CDR1 and CDR2 from the germline V gene are MNHEY and SMNVEV (reference sequence). This CDR3 is CATKMSPGTNTYEQYF. CDR3 DNA sequence: TGTGCCACCAAAATGTCCCCGGGGACAAACACCTACGAGCAGTACTTC.

This clone is judged medium-sized. The chain carries TRBV7-9 and TRBJ2-7, with D tentatively TRBD2 (7 bases). Germline values: CDR1 SEHNR, CDR2 FQNEAQ (reference sequence). Trimming took 4 bases from V and 5 from J, leaving 12 bases between them. The CDR3 consists of 13 residues. CDR3: CASSWRGRDEQYF. For the CDR3, the DNA is TGTGCCAGCAGCTGGCGGGGGCGGGACGAGCAGTACTTC.

The CDR3 here is CASSYSGRVQFF. DNA of the CDR3: TGTGCCAGCAGTTACTCTGGGAGGGTGCAGTTCTTC. The rearrangement uses TRBV6-6 and TRBJ2-1, with TRBD2 matching 7 bases. The CDR3 extends over 12 amino acids. Germline V gene lookup returns CDR1 MNHNY and CDR2 SVGAGI (reference sequence). Trimming at V came to 0 bases and at J to 12 bases, leaving 2 bases not matched to a gene.

Notes on this clone: At one end, the junction sequence differs from germline, possibly due to a read error. The chain employs TRBV2 and TRBJ2-1; TRBD2 aligns across 8 bases. Germline V gives CDR1 SNHLY, CDR2 FYNNEI. The CDR3 length is 12 residues. The CDR3 sequence: CASSEVAGRQFF. CDR3 nucleotides: TGTGCCAGCAGCGAAGTAGCGGGAAGGCAGTTCTTC.

The V gene is TRBV7-2, the J gene TRBJ2-3; 8 bases match TRBD2. This CDR3 spans 18 amino acids. V lost 2 bases, J lost 2 bases, and 12 bases stayed unmatched. Germline CDR1 is SGHTA and CDR2 is FQGNSA. CDR3 nucleotide sequence: TGTGCCAGCAGCTTAATGAGGGTGGCGGGGGGCTTCACAGATACGCAGTATTTT. Amino acids: CASSLMRVAGGFTDTQYF.

The gene calls are TRBV21-1 and TRBJ2-7; TRBD1, the table's D call, was not compared with the DNA. TRBV21-1 is recorded as a pseudogene. The CDR3 sequence is 16 residues long. The DNA of the CDR3 is TGTGCCAGCAGAAGCAGGGGACCATCGACTGGCTACGAGCAGTACTTC. Protein product: CASRSRGPSTGYEQYF.

This sequence joins TRBV7-2 and TRBJ1-5; no firm D call. The CDR3 has 14 residues. V was trimmed by 2 bases and J by 0 bases, leaving 5 bases between them. Germline CDR1 is SGHTA and CDR2 is FQGNSA. CDR3 region: CASSLFRSNQPQHF. CDR3 nucleotides: TGTGCCAGCAGCTTATTTCGTAGCAATCAGCCCCAGCATTTT.

The chain has TRBV5-4 and TRBJ2-2, with 8 bases that match TRBD1. The CDR3 runs to 18 residues. Germline loops: CDR1 SGHNT, CDR2 YYREEE (reference sequence). V dropped 0 bases and J dropped 4; count of bases not matched to a gene: 11. The CDR3 loop is CASSLAGGGISPTGELFF. The DNA of the CDR3 is TGTGCCAGCAGCTTGGCAGGGGGCGGAATTTCCCCCACCGGGGAGCTGTTTTTT.

The V call is TRBV19, the J call TRBJ1-2; weak D call: TRBD1 (6 bases). The CDR3 is 16 amino acids. Trimming stripped 7 bases from V and 6 bases from J, with 24 bases between. Germline lookup yields CDR1 LNHDA and CDR2 SQIVND (reference sequence). In nucleotides, the CDR3 is TGTGCCAGTACCAGTATAGAGGGGGACCTCAGACATGGCTACACCTTC. Translated: CASTSIEGDLRHGYTF.

The genes are TRBV2 and TRBJ2-7; D ambiguous. Germline-derived CDR1 and CDR2 are SNHLY and FYNNEI. The CDR3 runs 11 residues. V was pared by 5 bases and J by 1 base, with 3 bases between. CDR3 nucleotide sequence: TGTGCCAGCAGTCCTTCCTACGAGCAGTACTTC. Translated: CASSPSYEQYF.

This CDR3 is CAWSGAGAREQYF. The DNA of the CDR3 is TGTGCCTGGAGTGGAGCGGGAGCTCGGGAGCAGTACTTC. The chain links TRBV30 to TRBJ2-7; 8 bases align to TRBD2. The CDR3 totals 13 residues. Germline V lookup: CDR1 GTSNPN, CDR2 SVGIG (reference sequence). Trimming took 1 base from V and 7 from J; bases not matched to a gene: 6.

The genes are TRBV5-1 and TRBJ1-2; TRBD1 matches at 8 bases. The CDR3 is made up of 15 amino acids. Losses at the gene ends were 1 base for V and 4 bases for J; bases not matched to a gene: 6. Germline CDR1 reads SGHRS; CDR2 reads YFSETQ. This chain's CDR3 is CASSLSRGRIYGYTF. DNA of the CDR3: TGCGCCAGCAGCTTGAGCAGGGGGCGAATCTATGGCTACACCTTC. Variable domain in full (rest from reference TRBV5-1 and TRBJ1-2): KAGVTQTPRYLIKTRGQQVTLSCSPISGHRSVSWYQQTPGQGLQFLFEYFSETQRNKGNFPGRFSGRQFSNSRSEMNVSTLELGDSALYLCASSLSRGRIYGYTFGSGTRLTVV.

The rearrangement uses TRBV13 and TRBJ1-4, with unresolved D. The CDR3 sequence is 12 residues long. From germline, CDR1 is PRHDT and CDR2 FYEKMQ (reference sequence). Trimming stripped 6 bases from V and 2 bases from J, with 4 bases between. This CDR3 reads CASRGTNEKLFF. The CDR3 DNA reads TGTGCCAGCAGGGGCACTAATGAAAAACTGTTTTTT.

This chain uses TRBV2 with TRBJ1-2, with TRBD1 matching 9 bases. There are 14 residues in the CDR3. J was trimmed by 3 bases and V by 6 bases; bases with no gene match: 5. The germline V gene has CDR1 SNHLY and CDR2 FYNNEI. CDR3 loop: CASSLRQGDYGYTF. CDR3 in DNA: TGTGCCAGCAGCCTAAGACAGGGGGACTATGGCTACACCTTC.

The rearrangement joins TRBV9 to TRBJ2-2; D is undetermined. The V end was cut by 0 bases, the J end by 0 bases, with 15 bases between. This CDR3 is built from 18 residues. The germline CDR1 and CDR2 sequences are SGDLS and YYNGEE. The CDR3 here is CASSVDPVGYSNTGELFF. The CDR3, as DNA: TGTGCCAGCAGCGTAGACCCCGTGGGCTACTCGAACACCGGGGAGCTGTTTTTT.

The chain joins TRBV5-1 to TRBJ2-1, with 7 positions matching TRBD2. V lost 0 bases and J lost 9; bases outside the gene matches: 12. The germline V gene encodes CDR1 SGHRS and CDR2 YFSETQ. CDR3 length: 16 amino acids. The CDR3 spells CASSLGLTGGTGEQFF. CDR3 nucleotide sequence: TGCGCCAGCAGCTTGGGCCTAACGGGAGGTACCGGTGAGCAGTTCTTC. Looking up the rest from reference TRBV5-1 and TRBJ2-1 gives the full variable domain: KAGVTQTPRYLIKTRGQQVTLSCSPISGHRSVSWYQQTPGQGLQFLFEYFSETQRNKGNFPGRFSGRQFSNSRSEMNVSTLELGDSALYLCASSLGLTGGTGEQFFGPGTRLTVL.

CDR3 bases: TGTGCCAGCTCCCTAAAGACAGGGGAAAATCAGCCCCAGCATTTT. Protein: CASSLKTGENQPQHF. This chain connects TRBV18 to TRBJ1-5, with 8 bases aligning to TRBD1. The CDR3 totals 15 residues. The germline CDR1 and CDR2 sequences are KGHSH and LQKENI. Trimming cost V 6 bases and J 4 bases; bases outside gene matches: 8.

The CDR3 nucleotides are TGTGCCAGCAGTTCAACAGGACGGGGAGGAAACTATGGCTACACCTTC. Its translation is CASSSTGRGGNYGYTF. V gene TRBV6-2 or TRBV6-3 combines with J gene TRBJ1-2, with D perhaps matching TRBD1 (5 bases). Trimming stripped 4 bases from V and 2 bases from J, with 17 bases between. The CDR3 is 16 amino acids. The germline CDR1 and CDR2 sequences are MNHEY and SVGEGT.

The chain links TRBV5-5 to TRBJ2-7; tentatively, D is TRBD1 (7 bases). CDR1 is SGHKS, CDR2 YYEKEE, per germline (reference sequence). V was clipped by 4 bases and J by 2 bases, with 13 bases between them. The CDR3 covers 14 residues. Here the CDR3 DNA reads TGTGCCAGCAGCCCGCGGGACAGAGCCTACGAGCAGTACTTC. Protein product: CASSPRDRAYEQYF.

This chain links TRBV19 with TRBJ2-1, with TRBD2 matching 7 bases. V was pared by 4 bases and J by 9 bases, with 12 bases of the junction left unmatched. The CDR3 loop spans 15 amino acids. From germline, CDR1 is LNHDA and CDR2 SQIVND (reference sequence). DNA for the CDR3: TGTGCCAGTAGTACTTGGACTAGTTTCAACGGTGAGCAGTTCTTC. This gives the protein CASSTWTSFNGEQFF.

The V and J genes are TRBV5-4 and TRBJ1-2; TRBD1 matches at 8 bases. CDR1 and CDR2 from the germline V gene are SGHNT and YYREEE (reference sequence). CDR3 length equals 13 residues. V was clipped by 3 bases and J by 7 bases; unmatched bases: 5. The DNA for the CDR3 is TGTGCCAGCAGCTCCCAGGGGGCGGGTGGCTACACCTTC. Its protein product is CASSSQGAGGYTF.

The rearrangement joins TRBV4-2 to TRBJ2-1; 10 bases fit TRBD2. Germline V CDR1 and CDR2: LGHNA, YNFKEQ. V lost 1 base and J lost 7; bases outside the gene matches: 10. The CDR3 extends over 17 amino acids. CDR3 residues: CASSQGAPSGSMNEQFF. The CDR3 bases are TGTGCCAGCAGCCAAGGGGCCCCTAGCGGGAGTATGAATGAGCAGTTCTTC.

V and J are TRBV6-5 and TRBJ2-5, with 9 nucleotides matching TRBD2. Losses at the gene ends were 7 bases for V and 6 bases for J; bases not matched to a gene: 9. The germline gives CDR1 MNHEY, CDR2 SVGAGI. The CDR3 has 14 residues. CDR3 loop: CASIKAGGLKTQYF. In DNA, the CDR3 is TGTGCCAGCATCAAAGCGGGGGGCTTGAAGACCCAGTACTTC.

The chain employs TRBV6-1 and TRBJ1-5; no firm D call. Germline V gives CDR1 MNHNS, CDR2 SASEGT. Deletions cut 1 base from V and 2 bases from J, with 6 bases between. This CDR3 comprises 14 residues. This CDR3 reads CASSEVRGNQPQHF. The CDR3 DNA reads as TGTGCCAGCAGTGAAGTCCGTGGCAATCAGCCCCAGCATTTT.

This sequence joins TRBV3-1 (or the pseudogene TRBV3-2) and TRBJ1-2; maybe TRBD1 (6 bases). V lost 1 base, J lost 7 bases, and 10 bases lay in between. Looked up from germline, CDR1 is LGHDT and CDR2 is YNNKEL (reference sequence). CDR3 length equals 13 residues. The CDR3 sequence is CASSQGTVSGYTF. The CDR3 DNA is TGTGCCAGCAGCCAAGGGACAGTTTCTGGCTACACCTTC.

On this clone itself: An end of the junction differs from the germline gene, which may be a read error. The chain carries TRBV2 and TRBJ2-7, with 14 bases that match TRBD2. Germline assignment: CDR1 SNHLY and CDR2 FYNNEI. The CDR3 spans 13 residues. The CDR3 protein is CASSATSGRVSSF. DNA for the CDR3: TGTGCCAGCAGTGCGACTAGCGGGAGGGTCAGCTCCTTC. Looking up the rest from reference TRBV2 and TRBJ2-7 gives the full variable domain: EPEVTQTPSHQVTQMGQEVILRCVPISNHLYFYWYRQILGQKVEFLVSFYNNEISEKSEIFDDQFSVERPDGSNFTLKIRSTKLEDSAMYFCASSATSGRVSSFGPGTRLTVT.

V is TRBV5-1 and J is TRBJ1-4; TRBD1 aligns across 7 bases. After removal of 3 bases from V and 5 bases from J, the junction contained 4 bases not matched to a gene. Germline CDR1 is SGHRS and CDR2 is YFSETQ. The CDR3 is 14 amino acids. CDR3 DNA sequence: TGCGCCAGCAGCTCACAGGGGCGGAATGAAAAACTGTTTTTT. This sequence encodes CASSSQGRNEKLFF.